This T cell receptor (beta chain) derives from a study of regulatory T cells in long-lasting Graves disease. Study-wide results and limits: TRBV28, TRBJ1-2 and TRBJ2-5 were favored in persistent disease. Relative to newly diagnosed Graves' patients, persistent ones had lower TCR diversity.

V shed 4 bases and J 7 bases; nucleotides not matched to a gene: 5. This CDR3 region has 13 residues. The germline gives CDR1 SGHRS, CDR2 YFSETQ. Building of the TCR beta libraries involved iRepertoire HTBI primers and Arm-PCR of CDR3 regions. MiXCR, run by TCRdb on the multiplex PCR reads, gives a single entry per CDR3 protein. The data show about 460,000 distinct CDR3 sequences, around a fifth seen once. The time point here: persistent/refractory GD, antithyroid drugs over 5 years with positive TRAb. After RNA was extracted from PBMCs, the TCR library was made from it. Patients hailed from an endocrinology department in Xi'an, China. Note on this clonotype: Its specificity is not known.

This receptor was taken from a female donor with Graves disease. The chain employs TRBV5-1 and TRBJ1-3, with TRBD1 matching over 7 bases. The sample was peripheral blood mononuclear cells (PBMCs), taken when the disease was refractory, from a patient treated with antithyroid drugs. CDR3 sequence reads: CASSKDRSNTIYF. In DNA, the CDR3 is TGCGCCAGCAGCAAGGACAGGTCGAACACCATATATTTT. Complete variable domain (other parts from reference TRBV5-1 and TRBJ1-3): KAGVTQTPRYLIKTRGQQVTLSCSPISGHRSVSWYQQTPGQGLQFLFEYFSETQRNKGNFPGRFSGRQFSNSRSEMNVSTLELGDSALYLCASSKDRSNTIYFGEGSWLTVV.